These T cell receptor beta chains were read from a single sample in a study of blood T cells in healthy people across ages. MiXCR, applied by TCRdb to the 5' RACE reads, yields one record per CDR3 protein. Of about 2 million distinct CDR3 sequences in the sample, just under 50% were seen once. Sequencing was done on a sample of blood. The receptors here all came from a woman aged 40 to 55 in good health. Both conserved end residues are part of each CDR3.

CDR3: CASSISDGNFYGYTF
V: TRBV7-9
J: TRBJ1-2

CDR3: CASSSTLAGGSETQYF
V: TRBV5-1
J: TRBJ2-5

CDR3: CASSSGTASRSPQHF
V: TRBV7-9
J: TRBJ1-5

CDR3: CASSLSPGSGNEQFF
V: TRBV7-2
J: TRBJ2-1

CDR3: CASRRQDSGANVLTF
V: TRBV28
J: TRBJ2-6

CDR3: CASSEAGTGNSPLHF
V: TRBV6-1
J: TRBJ1-6

CDR3: CASSQEPDFYEQYF
V: TRBV4-3
J: TRBJ2-7

CDR3: CASSIDLVAGKNEQFF
V: TRBV19
J: TRBJ2-1

CDR3: CASSEEAGVLETQYF
V: TRBV2
J: TRBJ2-5

CDR3: CAGRWAGGPGTQYF
V: TRBV6-2/TRBV6-3
J: TRBJ2-3

CDR3: CSARLHSRGGNEQFF
V: TRBV20-1
J: TRBJ2-1

CDR3: CASSLVRTGGEQYF
V: TRBV7-9
J: TRBJ2-7

CDR3: CASSLRVFYEQYF
V: TRBV6-1
J: TRBJ2-7

CDR3: CASSYAGSLAEQYF
V: TRBV7-9
J: TRBJ2-7

CDR3: CASSGQPSGYSGNTIYF
V: TRBV7-9
J: TRBJ1-3

CDR3: CSATQTLLGETQYF
V: TRBV20-1
J: .

CDR3: CASRQGNGKTQYF
V: TRBV28
J: TRBJ2-5

CDR3: CASSARDRYTTYAQYF
V: TRBV7-8
J: TRBJ2-3

CDR3: CASFGTGADNEQFF
V: TRBV25-1
J: TRBJ2-1

CDR3: CASSYGLRTDTQYF
V: TRBV6-6
J: TRBJ2-3

CDR3: CSPLGQDTNEQFF
V: TRBV20-1
J: TRBJ2-1

CDR3: CSVRDHNEKLFF
V: TRBV29-1
J: TRBJ1-4

CDR3: CAISESWTGAYNEQFF
V: TRBV10-3
J: TRBJ2-1

CDR3: CSALQAGASYEQYF
V: TRBV20-1
J: TRBJ2-7